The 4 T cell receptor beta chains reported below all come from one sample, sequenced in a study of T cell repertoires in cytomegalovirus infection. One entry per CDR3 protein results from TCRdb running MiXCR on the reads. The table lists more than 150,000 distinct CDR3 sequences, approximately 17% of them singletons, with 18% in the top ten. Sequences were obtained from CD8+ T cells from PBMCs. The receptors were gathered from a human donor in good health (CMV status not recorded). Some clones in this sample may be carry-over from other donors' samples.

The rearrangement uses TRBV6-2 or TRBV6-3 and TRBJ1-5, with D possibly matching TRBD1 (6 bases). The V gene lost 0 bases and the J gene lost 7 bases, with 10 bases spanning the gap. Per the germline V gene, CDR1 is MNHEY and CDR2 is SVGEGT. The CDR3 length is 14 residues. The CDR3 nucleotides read TGTGCCAGCAGTTACTCCTACAGGGCCCAGCCCCAGCATTTT. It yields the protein CASSYSYRAQPQHF.

CDR3 loop: CASRREGQGAYEQYF. CDR3 nucleotide sequence: TGTGCCAGCAGGCGAGAAGGACAGGGGGCCTACGAGCAGTACTTC. The chain recombines TRBV28 with TRBJ2-7; 10 bases line up with TRBD1. The V and J ends lost 6 bases and 2 bases, in that order; junction bases with no gene match: 7. Germline V gene sequence: CDR1 MDHEN, CDR2 SYDVKM. CDR3 length: 15 amino acids.

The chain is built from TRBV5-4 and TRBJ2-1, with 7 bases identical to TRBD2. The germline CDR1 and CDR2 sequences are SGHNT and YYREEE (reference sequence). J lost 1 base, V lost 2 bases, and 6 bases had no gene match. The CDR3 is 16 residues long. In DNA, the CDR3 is TGTGCCAGCAGCTTTCGATTAGCGGGTTCCTACAATGAGCAGTTCTTC. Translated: CASSFRLAGSYNEQFF.

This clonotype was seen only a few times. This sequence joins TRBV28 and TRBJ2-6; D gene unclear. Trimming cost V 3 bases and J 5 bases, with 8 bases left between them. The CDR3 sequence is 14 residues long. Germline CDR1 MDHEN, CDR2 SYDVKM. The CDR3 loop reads CASSFVVRANVLTF. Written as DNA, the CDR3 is TGTGCCAGCAGTTTCGTCGTTAGGGCCAACGTCCTGACTTTC.